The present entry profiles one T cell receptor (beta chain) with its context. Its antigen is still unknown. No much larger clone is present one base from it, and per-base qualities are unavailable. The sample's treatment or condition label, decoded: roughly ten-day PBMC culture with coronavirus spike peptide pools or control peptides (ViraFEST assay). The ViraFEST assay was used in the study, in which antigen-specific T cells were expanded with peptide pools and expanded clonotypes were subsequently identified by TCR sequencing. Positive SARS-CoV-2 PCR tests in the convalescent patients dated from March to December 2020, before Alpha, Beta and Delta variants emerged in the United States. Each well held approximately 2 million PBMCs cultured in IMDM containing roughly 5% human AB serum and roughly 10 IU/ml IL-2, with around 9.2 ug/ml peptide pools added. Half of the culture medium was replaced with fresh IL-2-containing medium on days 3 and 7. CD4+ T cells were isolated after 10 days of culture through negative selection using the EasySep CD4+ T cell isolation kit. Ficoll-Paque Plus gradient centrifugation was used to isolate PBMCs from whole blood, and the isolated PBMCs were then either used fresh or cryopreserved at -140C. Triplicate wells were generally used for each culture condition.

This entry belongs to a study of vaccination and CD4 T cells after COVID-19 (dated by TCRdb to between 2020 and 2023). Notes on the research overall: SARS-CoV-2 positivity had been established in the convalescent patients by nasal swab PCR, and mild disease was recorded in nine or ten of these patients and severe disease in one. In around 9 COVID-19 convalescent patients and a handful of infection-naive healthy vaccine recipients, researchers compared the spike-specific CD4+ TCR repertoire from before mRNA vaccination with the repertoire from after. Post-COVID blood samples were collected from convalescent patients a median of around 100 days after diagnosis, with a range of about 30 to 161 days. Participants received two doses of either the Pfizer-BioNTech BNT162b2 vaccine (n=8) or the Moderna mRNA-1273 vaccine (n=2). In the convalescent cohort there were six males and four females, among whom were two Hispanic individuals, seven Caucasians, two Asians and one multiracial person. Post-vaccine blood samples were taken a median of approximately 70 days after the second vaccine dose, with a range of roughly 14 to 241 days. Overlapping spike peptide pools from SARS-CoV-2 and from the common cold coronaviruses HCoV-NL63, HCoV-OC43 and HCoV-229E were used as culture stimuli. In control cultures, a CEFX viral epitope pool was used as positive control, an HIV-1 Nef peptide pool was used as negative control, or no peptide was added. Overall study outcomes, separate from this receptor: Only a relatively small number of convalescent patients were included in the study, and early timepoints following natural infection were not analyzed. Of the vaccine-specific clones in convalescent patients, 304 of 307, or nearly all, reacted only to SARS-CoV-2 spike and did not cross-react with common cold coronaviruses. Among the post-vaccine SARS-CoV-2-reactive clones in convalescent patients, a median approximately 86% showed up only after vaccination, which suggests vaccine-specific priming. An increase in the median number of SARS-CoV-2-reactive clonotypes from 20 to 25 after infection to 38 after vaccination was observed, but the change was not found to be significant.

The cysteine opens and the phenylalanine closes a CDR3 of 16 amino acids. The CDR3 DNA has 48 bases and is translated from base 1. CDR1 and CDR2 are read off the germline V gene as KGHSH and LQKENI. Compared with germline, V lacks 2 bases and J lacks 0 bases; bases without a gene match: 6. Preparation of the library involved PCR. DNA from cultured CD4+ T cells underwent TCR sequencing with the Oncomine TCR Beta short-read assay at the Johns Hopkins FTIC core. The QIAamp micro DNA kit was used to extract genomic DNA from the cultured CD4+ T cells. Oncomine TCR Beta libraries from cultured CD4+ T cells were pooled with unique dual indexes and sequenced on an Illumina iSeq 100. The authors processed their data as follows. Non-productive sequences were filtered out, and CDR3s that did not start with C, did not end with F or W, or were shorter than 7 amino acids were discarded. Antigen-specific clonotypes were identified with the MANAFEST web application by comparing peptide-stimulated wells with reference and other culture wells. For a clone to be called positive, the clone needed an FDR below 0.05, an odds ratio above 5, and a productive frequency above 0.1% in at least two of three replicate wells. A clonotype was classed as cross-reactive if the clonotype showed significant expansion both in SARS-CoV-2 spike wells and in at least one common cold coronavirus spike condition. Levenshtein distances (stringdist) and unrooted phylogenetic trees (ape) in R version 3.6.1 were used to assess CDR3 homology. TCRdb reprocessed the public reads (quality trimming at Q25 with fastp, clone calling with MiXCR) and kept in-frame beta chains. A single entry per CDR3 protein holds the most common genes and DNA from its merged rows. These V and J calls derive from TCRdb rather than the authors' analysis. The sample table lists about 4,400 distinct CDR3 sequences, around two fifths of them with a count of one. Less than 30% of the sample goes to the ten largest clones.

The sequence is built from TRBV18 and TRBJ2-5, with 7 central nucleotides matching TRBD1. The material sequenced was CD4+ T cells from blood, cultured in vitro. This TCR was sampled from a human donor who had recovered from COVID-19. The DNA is TGTGCCAGCTCACCAATCGCCAGGGGGTACCAAGAGACCCAGTACTTC. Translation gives CASSPIARGYQETQYF.